This TCR beta chain originates from a study of T cell responses to AZD1222 COVID-19 vaccine. The protocol was immunoSEQ multiplex PCR, while the TCRdb copy is restricted to in-frame clones and leaves out a portion. In the table there are approximately 150,000 clones, about 92% of which are singletons. Notes on the study in general: Spike regions recognized by vaccine-associated CD4 TCRs spanned the protein, led by 160-218 and 743-854. Repertoires in all cases were sampled only once the peak T cell response had passed.

A remark on this clone: Antigen unknown.

Sample: peripheral blood, taken on day 0 of AZD1222 vaccination. The sequence was collected from an adult in good health.

The CDR3 sequence is CASSVASIYSYNSPLHF. The CDR3 nucleotides are TGTGCCAGCAGCGTGGCTTCCATATACTCCTATAATTCACCCCTCCACTTT. The chain combines TRBV9 with TRBJ1-6; D gene unclear. V was cut by 2 bases and J by 0 bases, with 12 bases left in between. The CDR3 spans 17 residues. Germline CDR1 SGDLS, CDR2 YYNGEE.